The rows below give T cell receptor beta chains drawn from one sample of a study of cytomegalovirus exposure and HLA in healthy donors. The repertoire was sequenced with immunoSEQ multiplex PCR; TCRdb's copy has only in-frame clones and lacks some. The sample shows roughly 170,000 clones, about four fifths of them seen only once. Sequences were obtained from PBMCs. The source is a man between 25 and 39 years old in good health and CMV-seropositive. Both conserved end residues are trimmed from each CDR3.

15 | TRBJ1-2 | TRBV6-1 | ASSGRSLRSPNYGYT
13 | TRBJ1-1 | TRBV6-5 | ASSYSYRASTEAF
14 | TRBJ2-5 | TRBV25-1 | ASSDLGAASQETQY
15 | TRBJ1-4 | TRBV27 | ASSPRDTKSTNEKLF
13 | TRBJ2-6 | TRBV30 | AWQHRGPGANVLT
10 | TRBJ1-5 | TRBV19 | ASSISDQPQH
12 | TRBJ2-5 | TRBV7-2 | ASSLGSGGGTQY
12 | TRBJ1-2 | TRBV28 | ASRRQGADYGYT
11 | TRBJ2-1 | TRBV4-3 | ASSQGLANEQF
12 | TRBJ1-2 | TRBV28 | ASSPMGQDYGYT
12 | NA | TRBV4-3 | ASSQGTGTYEQY
14 | TRBJ2-6 | TRBV28 | ASSAETAFGANVLT
16 | TRBJ2-7 | TRBV6-1 | ASSASGLAGISSYEQY
13 | TRBJ1-1 | TRBV5-6 | ASSLDGQGGTEAF
12 | TRBJ1-4 | TRBV27 | ASRRQGRAEKLF
13 | TRBJ2-1 | TRBV11-3 | ASSHRLAHNNEQF
14 | TRBJ2-7 | TRBV5-4 | ASSPGLGTRTYEQY
12 | TRBJ2-2 | TRBV29-1 | SVAPRGEVGELF
13 | TRBJ1-5 | TRBV5-6 | ASSQNRQGNQPQH
12 | TRBJ2-3 | TRBV29-1 | SVGLAGVGDTQY
13 | TRBJ1-5 | TRBV27 | ASNPRGYSNQPQH
14 | TRBJ2-1 | TRBV28 | ASSLSSGGSYNEQF
18 | NA | TRBV2 | ASSDYPPSAAGDTSYEQY
14 | TRBJ2-7 | TRBV4-1 | ASSQDWTSGAYEQY
13 | TRBJ2-2 | TRBV5-6 | ASSLDTSNTGELF
11 | TRBJ1-5 | TRBV27 | ASRPQGGQPQH
10 | TRBJ2-7 | TRBV7-9 | SSSSLGAEQY
14 | TRBJ1-2 | TRBV21-1 | ARLKGSKGLSRGYT
11 | TRBJ1-2 | TRBV30 | AWSNRGGFGYT
12 | TRBJ2-7 | TRBV11-2 | ASSLNPGLYEQY
12 | TRBJ2-3 | TRBV15 | ATSRRTSPGTQY
9 | TRBJ2-1 | TRBV7-6 | ASSLRNEQF
9 | TRBJ1-2 | TRBV10-3 | AILITGGYT
13 | TRBJ2-2 | TRBV27 | ASRRGRASTGELF
13 | TRBJ2-5 | TRBV5-1 | ASSLLQQPQETQY
15 | TRBJ1-3 | TRBV9 | ASSPRTGVSSGNTIY
14 | TRBJ2-7 | TRBV28 | ASRTYGQGRTYEQY
11 | TRBJ1-1 | TRBV10-3 | AISVNSNTEAF
12 | TRBJ2-1 | TRBV4-2 | ASRGLAGGVEQF
12 | TRBJ2-3 | TRBV9 | ASSVDGGADTQY
15 | TRBJ2-3 | TRBV28 | ASSFASGRVRTDTQY
16 | TRBJ2-5 | TRBV11-2 | ASSLVARTGGVGETQY
13 | TRBJ2-1 | TRBV5-1 | ASSKTSGSYNEQF
15 | TRBJ1-4 | TRBV7-9 | SSSLGQGIATNEKLF
12 | TRBJ1-3 | TRBV10-3 | AISVPPQGNTIY
13 | TRBJ1-5 | TRBV6-6 | ASSFPGTENQPQH
11 | TRBJ1-1 | TRBV9 | ASSVVRSTEAF
11 | TRBJ2-7 | TRBV9 | ASSRDTPYEQY
14 | TRBJ2-3 | TRBV9 | ASSVATEGYSDTQY
20 | TRBJ2-1 | TRBV19 | ASTAAALGWTSGNLTCNEQF
14 | TRBJ1-4 | TRBV28 | ASSSPRGRLNEKLF
12 | TRBJ2-4 | TRBV5-1 | ASSPEGAKNIQY
13 | TRBJ2-3 | TRBV4-2 | ASSRLAGGPDTQY
14 | TRBJ2-7 | TRBV5-6 | ASSLMVKRVTYEQY
9 | TRBJ1-1 | TRBV30 | ACERNTEAF
17 | TRBJ2-2 | TRBV5-1 | ASSFTASGSNGNTGELF
14 | TRBJ1-2 | TRBV7-9 | SSSRDRSSLNYGYT
12 | TRBJ2-7 | TRBV9 | ASSGRWGSYEQY